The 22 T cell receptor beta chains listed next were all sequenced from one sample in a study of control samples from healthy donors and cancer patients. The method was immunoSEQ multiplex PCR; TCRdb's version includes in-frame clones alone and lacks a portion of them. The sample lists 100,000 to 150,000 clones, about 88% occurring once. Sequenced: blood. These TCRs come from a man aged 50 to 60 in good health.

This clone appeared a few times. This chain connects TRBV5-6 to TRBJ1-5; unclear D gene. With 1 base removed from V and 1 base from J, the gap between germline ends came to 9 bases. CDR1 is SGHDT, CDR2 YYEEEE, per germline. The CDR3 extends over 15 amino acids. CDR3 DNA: TGTGCCAGCAGCTTGTGGGCCGTGAGCAATCAGCCCCAGCATTTT. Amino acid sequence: CASSLWAVSNQPQHF.

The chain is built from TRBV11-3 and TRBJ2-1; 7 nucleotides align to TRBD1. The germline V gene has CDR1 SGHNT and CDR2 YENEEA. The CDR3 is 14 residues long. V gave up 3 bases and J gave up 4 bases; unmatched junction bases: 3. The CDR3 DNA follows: TGTGCCAGCAGCTTCCCAGGGGGATACAATGAGCAGTTCTTC. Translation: CASSFPGGYNEQFF.

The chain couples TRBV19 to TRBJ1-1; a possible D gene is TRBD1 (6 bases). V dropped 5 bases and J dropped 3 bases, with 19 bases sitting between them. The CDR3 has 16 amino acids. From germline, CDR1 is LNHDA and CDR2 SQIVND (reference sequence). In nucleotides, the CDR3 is TGTGCCAGTAGTCTTCACAGGGAATGGAGTCACACTGAAGCTTTCTTT. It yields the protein CASSLHREWSHTEAFF.

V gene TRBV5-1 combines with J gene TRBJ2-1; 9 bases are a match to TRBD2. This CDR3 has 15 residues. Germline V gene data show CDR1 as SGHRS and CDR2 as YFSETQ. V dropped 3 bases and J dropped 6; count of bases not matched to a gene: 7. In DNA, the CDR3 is TGCGCCAGCAGCTGGGGCGGGGGGGAAGGCAATGAGCAGTTCTTC. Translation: CASSWGGGEGNEQFF.

Here the CDR3 reads CAWSVRPAGGGYGYTF. The CDR3, as DNA: TGTGCCTGGAGTGTACGCCCGGCAGGGGGGGGCTATGGCTACACCTTC. The chain combines TRBV30 with TRBJ1-2; 7 nucleotides line up with TRBD1. Looked up from germline, CDR1 is GTSNPN and CDR2 is SVGIG (reference sequence). CDR3 length: 16 residues. V trimming: 0 bases; J trimming: 4 bases; junction bases outside the gene matches: 11.

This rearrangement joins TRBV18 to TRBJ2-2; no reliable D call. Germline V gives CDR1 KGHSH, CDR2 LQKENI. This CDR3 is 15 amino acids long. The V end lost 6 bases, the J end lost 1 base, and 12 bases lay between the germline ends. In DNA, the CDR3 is TGTGCCAGCTCCCCCCCCTCTCTGAACACCGGGGAGCTGTTTTTT. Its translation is CASSPPSLNTGELFF. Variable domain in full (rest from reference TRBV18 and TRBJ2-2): NAGVMQNPRHLVRRRGQEARLRCSPMKGHSHVYWYRQLPEEGLKFMVYLQKENIIDESGMPKERFSAEFPKEGPSILRIQQVVRGDSAAYFCASSPPSLNTGELFFGEGSRLTVL.

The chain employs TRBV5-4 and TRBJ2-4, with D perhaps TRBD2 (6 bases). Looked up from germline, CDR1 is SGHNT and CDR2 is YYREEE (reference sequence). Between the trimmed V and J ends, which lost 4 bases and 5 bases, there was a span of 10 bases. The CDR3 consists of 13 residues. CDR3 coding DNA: TGTGCCAGCAGCCTTACGGGAGAAAACATTCAGTACTTC. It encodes CASSLTGENIQYF.

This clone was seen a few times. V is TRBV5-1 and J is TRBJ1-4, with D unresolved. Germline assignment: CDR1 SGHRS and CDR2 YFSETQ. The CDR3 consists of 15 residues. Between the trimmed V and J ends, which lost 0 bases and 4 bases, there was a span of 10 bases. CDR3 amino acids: CASSLAGYGNEKLFF. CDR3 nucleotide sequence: TGCGCCAGCAGCTTGGCGGGGTACGGTAATGAAAAACTGTTTTTT. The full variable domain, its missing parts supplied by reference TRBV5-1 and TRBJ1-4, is KAGVTQTPRYLIKTRGQQVTLSCSPISGHRSVSWYQQTPGQGLQFLFEYFSETQRNKGNFPGRFSGRQFSNSRSEMNVSTLELGDSALYLCASSLAGYGNEKLFFGSGTQLSVL.

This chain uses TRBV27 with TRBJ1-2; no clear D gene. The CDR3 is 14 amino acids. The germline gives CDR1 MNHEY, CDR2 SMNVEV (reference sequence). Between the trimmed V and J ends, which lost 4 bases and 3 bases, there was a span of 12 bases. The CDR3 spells CASSSKTPYYGYTF. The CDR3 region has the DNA TGTGCCAGCAGTTCCAAGACACCTTACTATGGCTACACCTTC.

The CDR3 region is CASSVTGKGDQPQHF. The CDR3 bases are TGTGCCAGCAGCGTAACAGGGAAAGGGGATCAGCCCCAGCATTTT. The chain combines TRBV9 with TRBJ1-5; D perhaps matches TRBD1 (6 bases). The CDR3 is 15 residues long. V dropped 1 base and J dropped 5 bases, with 13 bases sitting between them. Germline CDR1 and CDR2: SGDLS and YYNGEE.

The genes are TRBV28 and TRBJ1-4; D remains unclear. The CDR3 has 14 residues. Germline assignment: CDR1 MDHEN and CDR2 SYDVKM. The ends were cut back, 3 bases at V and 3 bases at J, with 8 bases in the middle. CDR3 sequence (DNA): TGTGCCAGCAGTTTGGCGGGAGCTAATGAAAAACTGTTTTTT. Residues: CASSLAGANEKLFF.

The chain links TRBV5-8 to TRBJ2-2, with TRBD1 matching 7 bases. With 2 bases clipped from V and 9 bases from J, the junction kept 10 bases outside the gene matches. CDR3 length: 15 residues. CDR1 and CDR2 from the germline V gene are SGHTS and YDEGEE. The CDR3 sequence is CASSFGDSLNRELFF. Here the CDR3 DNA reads TGTGCCAGCAGCTTTGGGGACAGTCTAAATCGGGAGCTGTTTTTT.

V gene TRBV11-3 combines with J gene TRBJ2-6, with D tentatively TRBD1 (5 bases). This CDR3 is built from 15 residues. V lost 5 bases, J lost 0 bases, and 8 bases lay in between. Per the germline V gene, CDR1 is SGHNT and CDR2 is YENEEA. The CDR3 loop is CASSIDSSGANVLTF. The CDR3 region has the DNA TGTGCCAGCAGCATCGACAGCTCTGGGGCCAACGTCCTGACTTTC. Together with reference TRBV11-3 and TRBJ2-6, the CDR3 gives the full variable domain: EAGVVQSPRYKIIEKKQPVAFWCNPISGHNTLYWYLQNLGQGPELLIRYENEEAVDDSQLPKDRFSAERLKGVDSTLKIQPAELGDSAVYLCASSIDSSGANVLTFGAGSRLTVL.

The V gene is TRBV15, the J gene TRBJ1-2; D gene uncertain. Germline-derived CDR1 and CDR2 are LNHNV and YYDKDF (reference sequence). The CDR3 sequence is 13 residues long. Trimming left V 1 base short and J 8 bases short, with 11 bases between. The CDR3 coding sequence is TGTGCCACCAGCAGAGGCCACGCGGAGGGCTACACCTTC. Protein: CATSRGHAEGYTF.

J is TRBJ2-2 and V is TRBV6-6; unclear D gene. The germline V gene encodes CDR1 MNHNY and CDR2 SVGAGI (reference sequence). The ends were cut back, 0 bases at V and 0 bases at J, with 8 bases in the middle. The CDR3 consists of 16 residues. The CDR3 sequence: CASSYSTGTNTGELFF. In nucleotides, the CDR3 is TGTGCCAGCAGTTACTCGACGGGTACGAACACCGGGGAGCTGTTTTTT.

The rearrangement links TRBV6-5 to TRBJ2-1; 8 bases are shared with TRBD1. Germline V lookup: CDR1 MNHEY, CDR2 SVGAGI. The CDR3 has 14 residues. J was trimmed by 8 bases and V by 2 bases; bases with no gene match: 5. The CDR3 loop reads CASSYRQGADEQFF. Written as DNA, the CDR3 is TGTGCCAGCAGTTACCGTCAGGGGGCGGATGAGCAGTTCTTC.

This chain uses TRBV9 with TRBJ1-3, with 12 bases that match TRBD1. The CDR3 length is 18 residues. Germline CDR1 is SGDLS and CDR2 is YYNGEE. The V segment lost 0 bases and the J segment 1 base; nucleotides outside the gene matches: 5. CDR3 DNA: TGTGCCAGCAGCGTAGGCGGGACAGGGGGCTTTTCTGGAAACACCATATATTTT. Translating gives CASSVGGTGGFSGNTIYF. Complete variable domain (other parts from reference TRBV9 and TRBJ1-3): DSGVTQTPKHLITATGQRVTLRCSPRSGDLSVYWYQQSLDQGLQFLIQYYNGEERAKGNILERFSAQQFPDLHSELNLSSLELGDSALYFCASSVGGTGGFSGNTIYFGEGSWLTVV.

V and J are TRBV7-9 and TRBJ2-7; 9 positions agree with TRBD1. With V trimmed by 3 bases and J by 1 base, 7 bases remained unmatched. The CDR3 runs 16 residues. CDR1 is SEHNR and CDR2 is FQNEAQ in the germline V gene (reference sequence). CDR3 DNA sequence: TGTGCCAGCAGCTTGGGACAGGGAGTTTATTCCTACGAGCAGTACTTC. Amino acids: CASSLGQGVYSYEQYF.

CDR3 DNA sequence: TGTGCCAGTAGCTTATTAGGGGCGGTGGAGACCCAGTACTTC. Protein sequence: CASSLLGAVETQYF. This chain links TRBV19 with TRBJ2-5; maybe TRBD1 (5 bases). Per the germline V gene, CDR1 is LNHDA and CDR2 is SQIVND (reference sequence). Deletions cut 6 bases from V and 5 bases from J, with 16 bases between. This CDR3 is 14 amino acids long. Filled out from reference TRBV19 and TRBJ2-5, the complete variable domain reads DGGITQSPKYLFRKEGQNVTLSCEQNLNHDAMYWYRQDPGQGLRLIYYSQIVNDFQKGDIAEGYSVSREKKESFPLTVTSAQKNPTAFYLCASSLLGAVETQYFGPGTRLLVL.

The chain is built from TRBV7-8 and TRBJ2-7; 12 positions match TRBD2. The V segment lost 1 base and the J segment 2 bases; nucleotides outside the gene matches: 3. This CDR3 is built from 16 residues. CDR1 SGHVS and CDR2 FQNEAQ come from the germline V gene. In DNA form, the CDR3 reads TGTGCCAGCAGCTTAGAACTAGCGGGGGGTACCTACGAGCAGTACTTC. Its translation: CASSLELAGGTYEQYF.

CDR3 in DNA: TGTGCCAGCAGCTTAGTAGCCCAGGGTGAAGCTTTCTTT. This gives the protein CASSLVAQGEAFF. The rearrangement links TRBV11-3 to TRBJ1-1; D may be TRBD1 (5 bases). V was shortened by 1 base and J by 7 bases, with 10 bases between the two germline ends. The CDR3 extends over 13 amino acids. The germline CDR1 and CDR2 sequences are SGHNT and YENEEA.

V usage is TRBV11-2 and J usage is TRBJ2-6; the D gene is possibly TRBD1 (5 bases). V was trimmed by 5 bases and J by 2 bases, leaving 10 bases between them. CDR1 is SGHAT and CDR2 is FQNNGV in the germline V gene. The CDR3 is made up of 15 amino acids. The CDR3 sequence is CASSTQGAGANVLTF. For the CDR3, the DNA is TGTGCCAGCAGCACTCAGGGTGCTGGGGCCAACGTCCTGACTTTC.